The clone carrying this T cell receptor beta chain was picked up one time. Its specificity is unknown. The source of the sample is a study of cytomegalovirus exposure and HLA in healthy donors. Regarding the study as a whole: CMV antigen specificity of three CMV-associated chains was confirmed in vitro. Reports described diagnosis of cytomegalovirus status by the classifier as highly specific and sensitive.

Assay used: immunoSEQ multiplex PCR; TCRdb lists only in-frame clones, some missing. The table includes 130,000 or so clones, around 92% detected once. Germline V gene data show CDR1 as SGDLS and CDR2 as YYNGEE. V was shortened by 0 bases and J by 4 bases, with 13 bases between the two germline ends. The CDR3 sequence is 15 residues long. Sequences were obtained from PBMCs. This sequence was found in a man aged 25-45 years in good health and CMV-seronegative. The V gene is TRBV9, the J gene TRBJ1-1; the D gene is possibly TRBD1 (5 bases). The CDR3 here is CASSVATAGVTEAFF. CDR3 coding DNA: TGTGCCAGCAGCGTAGCTACTGCGGGGGTCACTGAAGCTTTCTTT.